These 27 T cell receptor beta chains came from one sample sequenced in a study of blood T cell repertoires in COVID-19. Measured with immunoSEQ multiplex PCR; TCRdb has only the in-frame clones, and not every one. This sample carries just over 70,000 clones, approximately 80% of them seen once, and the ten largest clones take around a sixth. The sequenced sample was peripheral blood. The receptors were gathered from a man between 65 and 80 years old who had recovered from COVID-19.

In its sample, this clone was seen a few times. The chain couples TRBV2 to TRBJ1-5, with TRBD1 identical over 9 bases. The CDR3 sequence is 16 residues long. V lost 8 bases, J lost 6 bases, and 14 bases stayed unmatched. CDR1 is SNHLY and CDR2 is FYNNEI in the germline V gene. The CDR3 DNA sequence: TGTGCCAGCTCCTTCCTGGGGACAGGGCATTCTCAGCCCCAGCATTTT. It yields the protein CASSFLGTGHSQPQHF.

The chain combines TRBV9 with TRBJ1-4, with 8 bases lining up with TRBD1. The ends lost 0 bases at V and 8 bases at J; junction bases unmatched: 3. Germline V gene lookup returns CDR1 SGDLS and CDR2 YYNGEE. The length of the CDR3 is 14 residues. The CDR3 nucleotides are TGTGCCAGCAGCGTAGACAGGGGGGGAGAAAAACTGTTTTTT. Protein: CASSVDRGGEKLFF.

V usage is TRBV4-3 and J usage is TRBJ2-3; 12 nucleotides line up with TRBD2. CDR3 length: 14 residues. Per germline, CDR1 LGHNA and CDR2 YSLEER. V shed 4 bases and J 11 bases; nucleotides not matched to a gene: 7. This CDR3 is CASSRALAGGEQYF. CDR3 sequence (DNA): TGCGCCAGCAGCCGGGCGCTAGCGGGAGGGGAGCAGTATTTT.

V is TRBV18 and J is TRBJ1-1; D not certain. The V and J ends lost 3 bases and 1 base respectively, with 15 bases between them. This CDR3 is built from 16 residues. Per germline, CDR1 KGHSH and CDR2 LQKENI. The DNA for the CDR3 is TGTGCCAGCTCACCCTCCCTCCAGGTCCCGAACACTGAAGCTTTCTTT. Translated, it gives CASSPSLQVPNTEAFF.

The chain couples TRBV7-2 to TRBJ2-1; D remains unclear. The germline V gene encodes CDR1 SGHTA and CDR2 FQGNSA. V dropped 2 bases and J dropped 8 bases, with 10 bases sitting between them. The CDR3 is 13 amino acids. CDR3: CASSLRYFDEQFF. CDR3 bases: TGTGCCAGCAGCTTACGTTACTTCGATGAGCAGTTCTTC.

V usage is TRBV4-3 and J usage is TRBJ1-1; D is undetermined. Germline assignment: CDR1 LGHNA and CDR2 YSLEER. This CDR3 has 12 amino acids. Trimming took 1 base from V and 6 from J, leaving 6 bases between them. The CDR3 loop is CASSQGRAEAFF. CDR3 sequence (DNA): TGCGCCAGCAGCCAAGGCCGGGCTGAAGCTTTCTTT.

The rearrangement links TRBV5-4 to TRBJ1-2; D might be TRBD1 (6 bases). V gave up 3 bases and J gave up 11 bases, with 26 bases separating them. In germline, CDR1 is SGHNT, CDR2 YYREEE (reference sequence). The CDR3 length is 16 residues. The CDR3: CASSSITGGGTGWYTF. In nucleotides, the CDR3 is TGTGCCAGCAGCTCGATAACTGGTGGGGGCACAGGGTGGTACACCTTC.

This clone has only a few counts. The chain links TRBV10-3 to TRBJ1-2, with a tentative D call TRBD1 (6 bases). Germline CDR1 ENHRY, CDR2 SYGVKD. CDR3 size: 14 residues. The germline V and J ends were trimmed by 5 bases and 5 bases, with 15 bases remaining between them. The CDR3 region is CAISRDLGGYGYTF. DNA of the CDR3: TGTGCCATCAGTAGGGACCTAGGGGGATATGGCTACACCTTC.

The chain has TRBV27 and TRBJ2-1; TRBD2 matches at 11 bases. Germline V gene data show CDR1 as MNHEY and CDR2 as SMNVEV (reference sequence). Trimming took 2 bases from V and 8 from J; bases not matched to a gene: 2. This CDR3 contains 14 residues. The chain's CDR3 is CASSLELAGDEQFF. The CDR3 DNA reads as TGTGCCAGCAGTTTAGAACTAGCGGGAGATGAGCAGTTCTTC.

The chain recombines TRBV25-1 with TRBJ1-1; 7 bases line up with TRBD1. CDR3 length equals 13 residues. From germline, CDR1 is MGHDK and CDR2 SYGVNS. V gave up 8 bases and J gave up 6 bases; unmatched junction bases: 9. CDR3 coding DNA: TGTGCCAGCCTCCTTTCCGGGACAGCTGAAGCTTTCTTT. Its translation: CASLLSGTAEAFF.

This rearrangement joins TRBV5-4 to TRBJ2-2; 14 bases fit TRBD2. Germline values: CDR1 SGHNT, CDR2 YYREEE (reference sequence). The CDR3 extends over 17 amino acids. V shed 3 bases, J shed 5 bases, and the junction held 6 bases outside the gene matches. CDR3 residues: CASSYGLAGGGTGELFF. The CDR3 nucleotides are TGTGCCAGCAGCTATGGACTAGCGGGAGGTGGAACCGGGGAGCTGTTTTTT.

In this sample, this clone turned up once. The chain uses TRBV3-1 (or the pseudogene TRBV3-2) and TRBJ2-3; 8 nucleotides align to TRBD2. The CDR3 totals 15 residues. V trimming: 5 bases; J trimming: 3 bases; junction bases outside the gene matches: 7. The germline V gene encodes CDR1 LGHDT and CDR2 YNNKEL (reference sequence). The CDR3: CASSAGTRFTDTQYF. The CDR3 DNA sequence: TGTGCCAGCAGCGCTGGGACTAGGTTTACAGATACGCAGTATTTT.

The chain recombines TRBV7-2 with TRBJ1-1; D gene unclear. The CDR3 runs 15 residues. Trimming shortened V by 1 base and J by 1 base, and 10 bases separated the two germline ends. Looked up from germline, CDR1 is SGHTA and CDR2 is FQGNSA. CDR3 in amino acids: CASSLVGGSNTEAFF. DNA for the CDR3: TGTGCCAGCAGCTTAGTGGGCGGGTCGAACACTGAAGCTTTCTTT.

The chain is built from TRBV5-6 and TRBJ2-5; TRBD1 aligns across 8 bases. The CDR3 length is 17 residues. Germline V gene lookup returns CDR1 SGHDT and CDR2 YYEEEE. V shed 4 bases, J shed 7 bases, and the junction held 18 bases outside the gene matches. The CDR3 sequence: CASSTWGVSGGRGTQYF. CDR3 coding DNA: TGTGCCAGCAGCACATGGGGCGTGTCAGGGGGCCGGGGGACCCAGTACTTC.

CDR3 sequence (DNA): TGTGCCAGCAACTCGGGAAATAATTCACCCCTCCACTTT. Translated: CASNSGNNSPLHF. The rearrangement links TRBV12-3 or TRBV12-4 to TRBJ1-6; D is unresolved. The length of the CDR3 is 13 residues. The V and J ends lost 7 bases and 5 bases respectively, with 9 bases between them.

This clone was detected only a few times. The CDR3 reads CASRQGQETQYF. CDR3 DNA: TGTGCCAGCCGACAGGGCCAAGAGACCCAGTACTTC. The chain has TRBV28 and TRBJ2-5, with TRBD1 matching over 7 bases. CDR3 length: 12 residues. In germline, CDR1 is MDHEN, CDR2 SYDVKM. With V trimmed by 8 bases and J by 1 base, 1 base remained unmatched.

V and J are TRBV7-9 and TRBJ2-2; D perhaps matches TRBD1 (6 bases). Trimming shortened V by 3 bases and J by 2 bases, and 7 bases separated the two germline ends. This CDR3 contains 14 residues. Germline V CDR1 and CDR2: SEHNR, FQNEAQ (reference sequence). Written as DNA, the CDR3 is TGTGCCAGCAGCTTGGACAGAAACACCGGGGAGCTGTTTTTT. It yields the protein CASSLDRNTGELFF.

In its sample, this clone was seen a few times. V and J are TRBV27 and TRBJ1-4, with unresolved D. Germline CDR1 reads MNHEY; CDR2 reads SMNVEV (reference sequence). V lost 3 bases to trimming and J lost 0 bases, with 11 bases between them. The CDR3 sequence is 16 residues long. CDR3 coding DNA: TGTGCCAGCAGTTTTCAACCTACCACAACTAATGAAAAACTGTTTTTT. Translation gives CASSFQPTTTNEKLFF.

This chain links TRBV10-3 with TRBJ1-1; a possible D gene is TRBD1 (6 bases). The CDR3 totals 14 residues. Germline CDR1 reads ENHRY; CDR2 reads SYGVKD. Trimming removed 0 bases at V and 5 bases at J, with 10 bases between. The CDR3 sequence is CAISESGGVTEAFF. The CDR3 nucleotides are TGTGCCATCAGTGAGTCAGGGGGGGTTACTGAAGCTTTCTTT.

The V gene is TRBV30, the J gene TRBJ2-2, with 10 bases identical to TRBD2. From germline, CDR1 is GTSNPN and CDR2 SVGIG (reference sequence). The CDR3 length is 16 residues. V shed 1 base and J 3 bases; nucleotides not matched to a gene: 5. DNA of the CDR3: TGTGCCTGGAGTGGTCTAGCGGGGGCCTACACCGGGGAGCTGTTTTTT. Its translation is CAWSGLAGAYTGELFF.

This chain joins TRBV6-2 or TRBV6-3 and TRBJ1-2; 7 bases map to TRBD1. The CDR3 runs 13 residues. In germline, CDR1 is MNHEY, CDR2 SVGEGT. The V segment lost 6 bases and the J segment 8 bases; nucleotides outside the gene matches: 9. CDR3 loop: CASSPTGAEGYTF. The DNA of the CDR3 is TGTGCCAGCAGCCCTACAGGGGCGGAGGGCTACACCTTC.

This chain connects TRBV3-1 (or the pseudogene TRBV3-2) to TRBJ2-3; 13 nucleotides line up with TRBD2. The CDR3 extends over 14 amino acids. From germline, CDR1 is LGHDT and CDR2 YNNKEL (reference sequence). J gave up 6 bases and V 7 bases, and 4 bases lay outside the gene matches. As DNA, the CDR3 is TGTGCCAGCACCCCGGGACTAGCGGGGGATACGCAGTATTTT. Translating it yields CASTPGLAGDTQYF.

CDR3 DNA: TGCGCCAGCAGCCAAGACACAACAGGGTGGGACGGGGAGCTGTTTTTT. The encoded protein is CASSQDTTGWDGELFF. V is TRBV4-3 and J is TRBJ2-2; D is perhaps TRBD1 (6 bases). Deletions cut 0 bases from V and 7 bases from J, with 15 bases between. Looked up from germline, CDR1 is LGHNA and CDR2 is YSLEER. This CDR3 has 16 amino acids.

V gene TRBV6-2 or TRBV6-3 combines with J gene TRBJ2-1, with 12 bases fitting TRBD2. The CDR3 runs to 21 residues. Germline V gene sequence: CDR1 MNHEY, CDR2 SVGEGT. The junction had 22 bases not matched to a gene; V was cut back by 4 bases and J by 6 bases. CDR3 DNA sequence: TGTGCCAGCAGTTCCGACCTTCGAGTAGTGGGGCTAGCGGGAGGGCCCAATGAGCAGTTCTTC. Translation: CASSSDLRVVGLAGGPNEQFF.

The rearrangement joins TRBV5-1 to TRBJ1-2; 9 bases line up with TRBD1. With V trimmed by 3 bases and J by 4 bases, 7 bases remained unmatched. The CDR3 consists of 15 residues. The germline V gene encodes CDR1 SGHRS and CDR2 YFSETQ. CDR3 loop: CASSSGQGWGYGYTF. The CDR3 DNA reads TGCGCCAGCAGCTCAGGACAGGGGTGGGGCTATGGCTACACCTTC.

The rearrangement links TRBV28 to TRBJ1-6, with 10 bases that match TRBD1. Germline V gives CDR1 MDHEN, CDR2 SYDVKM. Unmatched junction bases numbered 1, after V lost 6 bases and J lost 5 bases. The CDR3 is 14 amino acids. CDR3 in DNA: TGTGCCAGCAGGGGGACAGGGGATAATTCACCCCTCCACTTT. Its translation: CASRGTGDNSPLHF.

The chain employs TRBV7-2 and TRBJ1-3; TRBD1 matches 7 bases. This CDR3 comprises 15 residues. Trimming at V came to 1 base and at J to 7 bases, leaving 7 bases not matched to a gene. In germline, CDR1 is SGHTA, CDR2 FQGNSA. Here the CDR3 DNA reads TGTGCCAGCAGCTTAGTTTCACAGGGGAGGAACACCATATATTTT. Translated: CASSLVSQGRNTIYF.